These 20 T cell receptor beta chains were sequenced from one sample in a study of blood T cell repertoires in COVID-19. Clones were sequenced by immunoSEQ multiplex PCR, and TCRdb holds only the in-frame ones, with some missing. The sample yields about 200,000 clones, roughly 80% seen once. The sample was peripheral blood. These receptors were collected from an elderly woman with acute or convalescent COVID-19.

The genes are TRBV19 and TRBJ1-2; 8 nucleotides agree with TRBD1. The CDR3 totals 14 residues. CDR1 is LNHDA, CDR2 SQIVND, per germline (reference sequence). After removal of 4 bases from V and 8 bases from J, the junction contained 9 bases not matched to a gene. CDR3 in amino acids: CASSSRTGIGGYTF. CDR3 nucleotide sequence: TGTGCCAGTAGTAGCCGGACAGGGATAGGAGGCTACACCTTC.

Points on this clone: An end of the junction differs from the germline gene, which may be a read error. The rearrangement joins TRBV6-5 to TRBJ1-1; D is possibly TRBD1 (6 bases). This CDR3 region has 10 residues. Germline V gene lookup returns CDR1 MNHEY and CDR2 SVGAGI. The CDR3 DNA reads as TGTGCCAGCAGACGGGACATGCCAGTATTT. Amino acids: CASRRDMPVF.

This chain links TRBV9 with TRBJ2-3, with TRBD2 identical over 9 bases. J was trimmed by 5 bases and V by 0 bases; bases with no gene match: 4. The CDR3 covers 15 residues. Per the germline V gene, CDR1 is SGDLS and CDR2 is YYNGEE. The CDR3 region is CASSVASGKIDTQYF. The DNA of the CDR3 is TGTGCCAGCAGCGTAGCTAGCGGGAAGATAGATACGCAGTATTTT.

For the CDR3, the DNA is TGTGCCAGCTCACCTATGGACAGGGACTACGAGCAGTACTTC. It yields the protein CASSPMDRDYEQYF. The rearrangement uses TRBV18 and TRBJ2-7; TRBD1 matches 8 bases. J gave up 3 bases and V 3 bases, and 4 bases lay outside the gene matches. The germline CDR1 and CDR2 sequences are KGHSH and LQKENI. The CDR3 consists of 14 residues.

V usage is TRBV24-1 and J usage is TRBJ2-1, with D perhaps matching TRBD1 (5 bases). The CDR3 runs to 15 residues. The V end was cut by 6 bases, the J end by 2 bases, with 13 bases between. Germline loops: CDR1 KGHDR, CDR2 SFDVKD. CDR3 loop: CATSPSGPAYNEQFF. The CDR3 coding sequence is TGTGCCACCAGTCCTTCAGGGCCCGCCTACAATGAGCAGTTCTTC.

The chain links TRBV5-1 to TRBJ1-1; D is unresolved. Per germline, CDR1 SGHRS and CDR2 YFSETQ. This CDR3 has 14 amino acids. Trimming took 5 bases from V and 1 from J, leaving 12 bases between them. This chain's CDR3 is CASSLLTENTEAFF. DNA for the CDR3: TGCGCCAGCAGTCTCCTAACAGAGAACACTGAAGCTTTCTTT. Complete variable domain (other parts from reference TRBV5-1 and TRBJ1-1): KAGVTQTPRYLIKTRGQQVTLSCSPISGHRSVSWYQQTPGQGLQFLFEYFSETQRNKGNFPGRFSGRQFSNSRSEMNVSTLELGDSALYLCASSLLTENTEAFFGQGTRLTVV.

The rearrangement links TRBV5-1 to TRBJ1-1; D is undetermined. CDR3 length: 15 amino acids. The V end was cut by 4 bases, the J end by 2 bases, with 15 bases between. CDR1 is SGHRS and CDR2 is YFSETQ in the germline V gene. The CDR3 is CASSQSRQINTEAFF. In DNA form, the CDR3 reads TGCGCCAGCAGCCAGAGCAGGCAGATTAACACTGAAGCTTTCTTT.

The V gene is TRBV29-1, the J gene TRBJ2-2, with TRBD1 as a possible D gene (6 bases). The V gene's germline CDR1 is SQVTM and CDR2 ANQGSEA. V was pared by 0 bases and J by 0 bases, with 14 bases between. The CDR3 is 17 residues long. This chain's CDR3 is CSVEDPDRSPNTGELFF. In DNA, the CDR3 is TGCAGCGTTGAAGACCCTGACAGGAGCCCGAACACCGGGGAGCTGTTTTTT.

The V call is TRBV30, the J call TRBJ2-7; 8 positions agree with TRBD2. This CDR3 region has 14 residues. V was pared by 0 bases and J by 5 bases, with 6 bases of the junction left unmatched. Germline V gene data show CDR1 as GTSNPN and CDR2 as SVGIG (reference sequence). CDR3: CAWSVTGGADEQYF. CDR3 sequence (DNA): TGTGCCTGGAGTGTAACCGGGGGGGCCGACGAGCAGTACTTC.

The V call is TRBV9, the J call TRBJ1-2; 7 bases are a match to TRBD1. The CDR3 extends over 13 amino acids. V dropped 3 bases and J dropped 5; count of bases not matched to a gene: 4. CDR1 and CDR2 (germline): SGDLS, YYNGEE. The CDR3 DNA is TGTGCCAGCAGCGAAACAGGGGAGTATGGCTACACCTTC. The encoded protein is CASSETGEYGYTF.

J is TRBJ2-1 and V is TRBV4-1, with 12 bases matching TRBD2. The germline V gene encodes CDR1 MGHRA and CDR2 YSYEKL. CDR3 length equals 17 residues. The V segment lost 3 bases and the J segment 9 bases; nucleotides outside the gene matches: 12. The CDR3 reads CASSQERLAGAWGEQFF. The CDR3 DNA sequence: TGCGCCAGCAGCCAGGAACGACTAGCGGGGGCATGGGGTGAGCAGTTCTTC.

The V call is TRBV10-1, the J call TRBJ1-1; 8 nucleotides match TRBD1. V lost 0 bases to trimming and J lost 5 bases; unmatched junction nucleotides: 5. The CDR3 spans 15 residues. Per germline, CDR1 WNHNN and CDR2 SYGVQD (reference sequence). The CDR3 nucleotides are TGCGCCAGCAGTGAGTCATCAGGGGGCCTAACTGAAGCTTTCTTT. Its protein product is CASSESSGGLTEAFF.

This clone was recorded only once. As DNA, the CDR3 is TGCGCCAGCAGCCAAGGTGGACGGGGGAACACTGAAGCTTTCTTT. Protein: CASSQGGRGNTEAFF. V gene TRBV4-1 combines with J gene TRBJ1-1; D is uncertain. The CDR3 extends over 15 amino acids. Germline V gene lookup returns CDR1 MGHRA and CDR2 YSYEKL. V lost 1 base, J lost 1 base, and 10 bases lay in between.

This chain joins TRBV5-1 and TRBJ2-1, with 9 positions matching TRBD1. Per germline, CDR1 SGHRS and CDR2 YFSETQ. The CDR3 totals 18 residues. The V gene end was trimmed by 0 bases and the J gene end by 1 base; junction bases not matched to a gene: 8. Here the CDR3 DNA reads TGCGCCAGCAGCTTGGCCCCACAGGGGGCCTCATCCTACAATGAGCAGTTCTTC. It encodes CASSLAPQGASSYNEQFF.

The rearrangement links TRBV4-3 to TRBJ1-2; no firm D call. V lost 0 bases, J lost 4 bases, and 12 bases lay in between. From germline, CDR1 is LGHNA and CDR2 YSLEER. The CDR3 has 15 residues. DNA for the CDR3: TGCGCCAGCAGCCAAGATTCATACGGGGTCTATGGCTACACCTTC. Its translation is CASSQDSYGVYGYTF.

This sequence joins TRBV5-6 and TRBJ1-3, with D perhaps TRBD1 (6 bases). There are 14 residues in the CDR3. The V end lost 2 bases, the J end lost 4 bases, and 10 bases lay between the germline ends. Germline CDR1 and CDR2: SGHDT and YYEEEE. This CDR3 reads CASSFRGPGNTIYF. The CDR3 DNA reads TGTGCCAGCAGCTTCAGGGGACCCGGAAACACCATATATTTT. Combining the CDR3 with reference TRBV5-6 and TRBJ1-3 gives the whole variable domain DAGVTQSPTHLIKTRGQQVTLRCSPKSGHDTVSWYQQALGQGPQFIFQYYEEEERQRGNFPDRFSGHQFPNYSSELNVNALLLGDSALYLCASSFRGPGNTIYFGEGSWLTVV.

V and J are TRBV9 and TRBJ2-7, with a weak D call TRBD1 (6 bases). Germline assignment: CDR1 SGDLS and CDR2 YYNGEE. The length of the CDR3 is 17 residues. V lost 0 bases to trimming and J lost 3 bases, with 19 bases between them. The CDR3 nucleotides read TGTGCCAGCAGCGTAGGGCCGACAGGTACGATGATCTACGAGCAGTACTTC. It specifies CASSVGPTGTMIYEQYF.

J is TRBJ2-1 and V is TRBV9; D perhaps matches TRBD2 (6 bases). This CDR3 has 15 amino acids. V was trimmed by 0 bases and J by 8 bases, leaving 15 bases between them. Germline CDR1 is SGDLS and CDR2 is YYNGEE. CDR3: CASSVVGDSSHEQFF. The CDR3 nucleotides are TGTGCCAGCAGCGTAGTCGGGGACTCGTCACATGAGCAGTTCTTC.

In DNA, the CDR3 is TGTGCCAGCAGCTTGCCTAGCGGGAGGGCCGCCTACAATGAGCAGTTCTTC. It codes for CASSLPSGRAAYNEQFF. The chain carries TRBV5-4 and TRBJ2-1, with 12 bases aligning to TRBD2. The CDR3 spans 17 residues. V dropped 1 base and J dropped 2; count of bases not matched to a gene: 4. Germline values: CDR1 SGHNT, CDR2 YYREEE (reference sequence).

The V call is TRBV7-9, the J call TRBJ2-1, with TRBD2 matching over 9 bases. CDR3 size: 16 residues. Germline CDR1 reads SEHNR; CDR2 reads FQNEAQ (reference sequence). After removal of 4 bases from V and 5 bases from J, the junction contained 9 bases not matched to a gene. CDR3 bases: TGTGCCAGCAGCTACCTAGCGGGAACACCGAACAATGAGCAGTTCTTC. This translates into CASSYLAGTPNNEQFF.